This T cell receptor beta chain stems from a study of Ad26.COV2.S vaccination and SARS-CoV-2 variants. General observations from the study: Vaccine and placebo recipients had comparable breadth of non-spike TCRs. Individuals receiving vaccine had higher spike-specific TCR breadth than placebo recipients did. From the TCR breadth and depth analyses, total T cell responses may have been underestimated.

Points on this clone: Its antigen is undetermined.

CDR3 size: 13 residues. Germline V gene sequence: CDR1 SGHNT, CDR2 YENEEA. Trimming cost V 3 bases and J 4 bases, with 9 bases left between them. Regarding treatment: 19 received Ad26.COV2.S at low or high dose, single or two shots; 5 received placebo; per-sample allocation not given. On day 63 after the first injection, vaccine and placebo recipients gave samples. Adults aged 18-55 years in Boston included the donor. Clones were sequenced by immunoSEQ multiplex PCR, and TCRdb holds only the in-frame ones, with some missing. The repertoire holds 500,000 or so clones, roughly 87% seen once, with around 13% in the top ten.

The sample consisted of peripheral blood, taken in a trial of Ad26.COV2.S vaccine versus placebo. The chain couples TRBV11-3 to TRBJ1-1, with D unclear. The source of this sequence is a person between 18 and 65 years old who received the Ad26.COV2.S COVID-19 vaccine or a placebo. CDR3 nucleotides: TGTGCCAGCAGCTTGAGTGTTCTCACTGAAGCTTTCTTT. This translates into CASSLSVLTEAFF.